The 5 T cell receptor beta chains below come from one sample, sequenced in a study of control samples from healthy donors and cancer patients. The assay was immunoSEQ multiplex PCR, and TCRdb's table has in-frame clones only and misses some. The sample carries about 130,000 clones, roughly 92% recorded once. The material sequenced was blood. The source of these receptors is a man aged 18 to 30 in good health.

CDR3 protein: CASSPRAQETQYF. CDR3 DNA: TGTGCCAGCAGCCCCCGGGCCCAAGAGACCCAGTACTTC. This chain connects TRBV7-9 to TRBJ2-5, with D hard to call. CDR1 is SEHNR and CDR2 is FQNEAQ in the germline V gene (reference sequence). This CDR3 region has 13 residues. The V gene lost 5 bases and the J gene lost 1 base, with 8 bases spanning the gap.

The chain is built from TRBV7-2 and TRBJ2-5; D assignment may be TRBD1 or TRBD2 (6 bases each). The CDR3 runs 15 residues. The V end was cut by 7 bases, the J end by 4 bases, with 19 bases between. The germline CDR1 and CDR2 sequences are SGHTA and FQGNSA. As DNA, the CDR3 is TGTGCCAGCATCGACTTAAGGGGGGCGGGAGAGACCCAGTACTTC. Translated: CASIDLRGAGETQYF.

The chain couples TRBV4-1 to TRBJ2-1, with D possibly called TRBD1 or TRBD2 (5 bases each). CDR1 MGHRA and CDR2 YSYEKL come from the germline V gene. The CDR3 has 14 amino acids. V lost 6 bases and J lost 12, with 21 bases in between. As DNA, the CDR3 is TGCGCCAGCAGGCAGCATGGGACCAGAAGTGGGCAGTTCTTC. As protein: CASRQHGTRSGQFF.

V is TRBV19 and J is TRBJ1-2, with D possibly TRBD1 on 6 matching bases. Looked up from germline, CDR1 is LNHDA and CDR2 is SQIVND (reference sequence). V dropped 1 base and J dropped 6 bases, with 15 bases sitting between them. CDR3 length: 15 residues. This CDR3 is CASSIGRTVRDGYTF. CDR3 DNA: TGTGCCAGTAGTATAGGGAGGACAGTCCGTGATGGCTACACCTTC.

The chain has TRBV29-1 and TRBJ2-3; tentatively, D is TRBD2 (6 bases). Germline CDR1 and CDR2: SQVTM and ANQGSEA. The CDR3 is 13 residues long. Trimming cost V 8 bases and J 6 bases, with 18 bases left between them. The CDR3 loop reads CSTLVAGTDTQYF. In nucleotides, the CDR3 is TGCAGCACGCTCGTCGCGGGGACGGATACGCAGTATTTT.